These 25 T cell receptor beta chains came from one sample sequenced in a study of glioma-infiltrating T cells. The iRepertoire nested amplicon-rescue multiplex PCR amplified TCR alpha and beta CDR3s from RNA. TCRdb processed the multiplex PCR reads anew with MiXCR; each CDR3 protein has one entry. The sample holds roughly 120,000 distinct CDR3 sequences; 20% to 25% are singletons and the top ten take 13% to 15%. Material for sequencing was glioma tissue, nonneoplastic brain tissue, or PBMCs (not recorded which). The receptors here all came from a human donor with low-grade glioma or glioblastoma, undergoing nonglioma brain surgery, or in good health (not recorded which).

Ten or more counts support this clonotype. The V and J genes are TRBV19 and TRBJ2-1; 11 bases fit TRBD2. This CDR3 contains 13 residues. V dropped 7 bases and J dropped 5; count of bases not matched to a gene: 1. CDR1 and CDR2 from the germline V gene are LNHDA and SQIVND (reference sequence). CDR3 sequence: CASKTSGNNEQFF. In DNA, the CDR3 is TGTGCCAGTAAGACTAGCGGGAACAATGAGCAGTTCTTC.

This clonotype was recorded at least ten times. J is TRBJ1-1 and V is TRBV10-3, with D perhaps TRBD1 (6 bases). CDR1 is ENHRY, CDR2 SYGVKD, per germline. The CDR3 is 17 residues long. V dropped 8 bases and J dropped 0 bases, with 22 bases sitting between them. In DNA, the CDR3 is TGTGCCATCTGCGCCGGGCAAGGGGGATCCATGAACACTGAAGCTTTCTTT. It codes for CAICAGQGGSMNTEAFF.

Remarks on this clonotype: A much larger clone sits a single nucleotide away, making a read error possible. This chain links TRBV7-2 with TRBJ2-7; possibly TRBD2 for D (5 bases). In germline, CDR1 is SGHTA, CDR2 FQGNSA. Trimming stripped 0 bases from V and 3 bases from J, with 15 bases between. CDR3 size: 16 residues. CDR3 sequence reads: CASSLACDYTNYEQYF. Written as DNA, the CDR3 is TGTGCCAGCAGCTTAGCCTGTGACTACACGAACTACGAGCAGTACTTC.

The V call is TRBV12-3 or TRBV12-4, the J call TRBJ2-7; no firm D call. The CDR3 totals 14 residues. Trimming took 5 bases from V and 0 from J, leaving 11 bases between them. As DNA, the CDR3 is TGTGCCAGCAGTCAATCTAGGGTCTCCTACGAGCAGTACTTC. Protein: CASSQSRVSYEQYF.

This clonotype occurred many times. The J gene is TRBJ2-5, the V gene TRBV18; D unclear. CDR1 is KGHSH, CDR2 LQKENI, per germline. The CDR3 loop spans 14 amino acids. V was shortened by 2 bases and J by 0 bases, with 7 bases between the two germline ends. Here the CDR3 reads CASSPNNHQETQYF. CDR3 bases: TGTGCCAGCTCACCAAACAACCACCAAGAGACCCAGTACTTC.

This clonotype has more than one count but fewer than ten. V usage is TRBV5-1 and J usage is TRBJ2-7; D is perhaps TRBD1 or TRBD2 (5 bases each). This CDR3 has 17 residues. Trimming took 0 bases from V and 5 from J, leaving 21 bases between them. The germline CDR1 and CDR2 sequences are SGHRS and YFSETQ. The CDR3 loop reads CASSLGRTWDGLNEQYF. CDR3 sequence (DNA): TGCGCCAGCAGCTTGGGAAGAACGTGGGACGGGCTGAACGAGCAGTACTTC.

There are a few counts of this clonotype. The chain links TRBV19 to TRBJ2-1; 8 bases are shared with TRBD1. Germline CDR1 reads LNHDA; CDR2 reads SQIVND (reference sequence). CDR3 size: 16 residues. V trimming: 5 bases; J trimming: 6 bases; junction bases outside the gene matches: 12. CDR3 sequence: CASSSLRAQGANEQFF. CDR3 sequence (DNA): TGTGCCAGTAGTTCCCTTAGAGCCCAGGGGGCCAATGAGCAGTTCTTC.

This clonotype was seen repeatedly, ten times or more. This chain joins TRBV18 and TRBJ2-7, with 9 bases that match TRBD1. This CDR3 has 14 amino acids. CDR1 is KGHSH and CDR2 is LQKENI in the germline V gene. V trimming: 3 bases; J trimming: 5 bases; junction bases outside the gene matches: 5. The CDR3 coding sequence is TGTGCCAGCTCACCGCGGGACAGGGACCACGAGCAGTACTTC. It encodes CASSPRDRDHEQYF.

This clonotype was detected ten times or more. The chain couples TRBV6-6 to TRBJ2-7, with D tentatively TRBD2 (5 bases). V lost 1 base to trimming and J lost 5 bases, with 15 bases between them. Per the germline V gene, CDR1 is MNHNY and CDR2 is SVGAGI (reference sequence). The length of the CDR3 is 15 residues. CDR3: CASSYLDSRFDEQYF. The CDR3 bases are TGTGCCAGCAGTTACTTGGACTCAAGGTTTGACGAGCAGTACTTC.

This clonotype was seen many times. The chain carries TRBV20-1 and TRBJ1-4; 8 positions agree with TRBD1. Looked up from germline, CDR1 is DFQATT and CDR2 is SNEGSKA (reference sequence). CDR3 length equals 15 residues. J was trimmed by 7 bases and V by 2 bases; bases with no gene match: 9. The CDR3, as DNA: TGCAGTGCTAGATTGCAGGGGGCGGGCGCTGAAAAACTGTTTTTT. Its translation is CSARLQGAGAEKLFF.

This clonotype was recorded at least ten times. The chain carries TRBV7-3 and TRBJ2-1, with 7 bases identical to TRBD1. Trimming took 0 bases from V and 8 from J; bases not matched to a gene: 7. The germline V gene encodes CDR1 SGHTA and CDR2 FQGTGA. The CDR3 loop spans 15 amino acids. The DNA of the CDR3 is TGTGCCAGCAGCTTAACCCGGACAGGTACGGATGAGCAGTTCTTC. It is translated as CASSLTRTGTDEQFF.

The J gene is TRBJ2-1, the V gene TRBV4-1, with D perhaps TRBD2 (5 bases). This CDR3 has 16 residues. Germline CDR1 MGHRA, CDR2 YSYEKL. V dropped 3 bases and J dropped 2 bases, with 14 bases sitting between them. The CDR3 DNA reads TGCGCCAGCAGCCACAGAGCGGTAACCCCCTACAATGAGCAGTTCTTC. This codes for CASSHRAVTPYNEQFF.

This clonotype showed up many times. The CDR3 is CASSIAFSGSRTDTQYF. The CDR3 coding sequence is TGTGCCAGTAGTATAGCATTTAGCGGGAGTCGAACAGATACGCAGTATTTT. The V gene is TRBV19, the J gene TRBJ2-3; TRBD2 matches 9 bases. V was clipped by 1 base and J by 3 bases; unmatched bases: 8. The CDR3 sequence is 17 residues long. CDR1 LNHDA and CDR2 SQIVND come from the germline V gene (reference sequence). The entire variable domain, with the rest obtained from reference TRBV19 and TRBJ2-3, is as follows: DGGITQSPKYLFRKEGQNVTLSCEQNLNHDAMYWYRQDPGQGLRLIYYSQIVNDFQKGDIAEGYSVSREKKESFPLTVTSAQKNPTAFYLCASSIAFSGSRTDTQYFGPGTRLTVL.

This clonotype was detected a few times. The gene calls are TRBV4-3 and TRBJ1-2, with a tentative D call TRBD1 (6 bases). Germline CDR1 reads LGHNA; CDR2 reads YSLEER. The V gene lost 4 bases and the J gene lost 7 bases, with 13 bases spanning the gap. The CDR3 runs to 13 residues. The CDR3 here is CASSPNREVGYTF. The CDR3 DNA reads as TGCGCCAGCAGCCCAAACAGGGAAGTTGGCTACACCTTC.

The table lists this clonotype with many counts. V usage is TRBV19 and J usage is TRBJ2-5; D is ambiguous. Germline V lookup: CDR1 LNHDA, CDR2 SQIVND (reference sequence). Trimming removed 6 bases from V and 2 bases from J, with 7 bases in between. The CDR3 runs 12 residues. CDR3 DNA sequence: TGTGCCAGTAGCGCCACACAAGAGACCCAGTACTTC. As protein: CASSATQETQYF. Complete variable domain (other parts from reference TRBV19 and TRBJ2-5): DGGITQSPKYLFRKEGQNVTLSCEQNLNHDAMYWYRQDPGQGLRLIYYSQIVNDFQKGDIAEGYSVSREKKESFPLTVTSAQKNPTAFYLCASSATQETQYFGPGTRLLVL.

In regard to this clonotype: This clone may be a read error of a much larger clone one base away. No conserved phenylalanine or tryptophan is present at the end of the CDR3, so a read error is the likely explanation. This chain connects TRBV12-3 or TRBV12-4 to TRBJ1-1; maybe TRBD1 (5 bases). The V gene lost 5 bases and the J gene lost 3 bases, with 10 bases spanning the gap. The CDR3 contains 13 residues. DNA for the CDR3: TGTGCCAGCAGTAATGAGGGGTACACTGAAGCTTTCTCT. It encodes CASSNEGYTEAFS.

There are many counts of this clonotype. The chain uses TRBV19 and TRBJ1-1; 7 nucleotides agree with TRBD1. With V trimmed by 4 bases and J by 1 base, 6 bases remained unmatched. This CDR3 is 15 amino acids long. The germline V gene has CDR1 LNHDA and CDR2 SQIVND (reference sequence). CDR3 in DNA: TGTGCCAGTAGTACCACAGGGGAGGCGAACACTGAAGCTTTCTTT. Translating it yields CASSTTGEANTEAFF.

This clonotype was counted a few times. A clone one base away is much larger, so this may be a read error. The chain is built from TRBV12-3 or TRBV12-4 and TRBJ1-5, with no clear D. This CDR3 comprises 12 residues. The V gene lost 6 bases and the J gene lost 2 bases, with 5 bases spanning the gap. Here the CDR3 reads CASRNGNQPQHF. CDR3 sequence (DNA): TGTGCCAGCAGAAACGGCAATCAGCCCCAGCATTTT.

There are many counts of this clonotype. The V and J genes are TRBV29-1 and TRBJ2-7; a weak D match, TRBD1 (6 bases). Germline V gives CDR1 SQVTM, CDR2 ANQGSEA. The CDR3 contains 14 residues. V shed 4 bases and J shed 2 bases, with 15 bases lying between them. The CDR3 DNA is TGCAGCGTTGCGGCCCAGGGGCGTACCTACGAGCAGTACTTC. Protein product: CSVAAQGRTYEQYF.

Notes on this clonotype: The junction differs from germline at one of its ends, possibly a read error. V gene TRBV3-1 combines with J gene TRBJ2-7; D ambiguous. This CDR3 comprises 16 residues. Per germline, CDR1 LGHDT and CDR2 YNNKEL (reference sequence). CDR3 residues: CASSKEPLAANYKQYF. DNA for the CDR3: TGTGCCAGCAGCAAAGAACCATTAGCCGCAAACTACAAGCAGTACTTC.

This clonotype was observed many times. The chain employs TRBV20-1 and TRBJ1-4; the D gene is possibly TRBD1 (5 bases). Germline CDR1 is DFQATT and CDR2 is SNEGSKA (reference sequence). This CDR3 is built from 13 residues. The germline V and J ends were trimmed by 1 base and 6 bases, with 9 bases remaining between them. In DNA, the CDR3 is TGCAGTGCTAGAGGAGGAGGGGATGAAAAACTGTTTTTT. Amino acid sequence: CSARGGGDEKLFF.

This clonotype was counted at least ten times. The J gene is TRBJ2-3, the V gene TRBV19, with D perhaps matching TRBD1 (6 bases). This CDR3 is 13 amino acids long. Germline V gene data show CDR1 as LNHDA and CDR2 as SQIVND (reference sequence). The ends were cut back, 7 bases at V and 2 bases at J, with 10 bases in the middle. CDR3 coding DNA: TGTGCCAGTACCCGGGACAACACAGATACGCAGTATTTT. This translates into CASTRDNTDTQYF.

The V and J genes are TRBV5-1 and TRBJ1-1; no clear D. With 4 bases removed from V and 3 bases from J, the gap between germline ends came to 10 bases. CDR1 and CDR2 from the germline V gene are SGHRS and YFSETQ. The CDR3 is 13 residues long. DNA for the CDR3: TGCGCCAGCAGCCAGCAGAGAGACACTGAAGCTTTCTTT. Encoded protein: CASSQQRDTEAFF. Using reference TRBV5-1 and TRBJ1-1 for the parts outside the CDR3, the full variable domain is KAGVTQTPRYLIKTRGQQVTLSCSPISGHRSVSWYQQTPGQGLQFLFEYFSETQRNKGNFPGRFSGRQFSNSRSEMNVSTLELGDSALYLCASSQQRDTEAFFGQGTRLTVV.

The count of this clonotype is one. The rearrangement links TRBV28 to TRBJ1-5; no clear D. The CDR3 covers 17 residues. Per germline, CDR1 MDHEN and CDR2 SYDVKM. The V gene lost 7 bases and the J gene lost 2 bases, with 21 bases spanning the gap. CDR3 DNA sequence: TGTGCCAGCACCCCTTTCCGGGAAAGGCAGGGCAATCAGCCCCAGCATTTT. Translating gives CASTPFRERQGNQPQHF.

Comments on this clonotype: Because it lacks the conserved phenylalanine or tryptophan at the end, this CDR3 is likely a read error. J is TRBJ2-1 and V is TRBV20-1; D ambiguous. Germline CDR1 DFQATT, CDR2 SNEGSKA (reference sequence). The CDR3 runs to 12 residues. This chain's CDR3 is CSARERNNEQFL. DNA for the CDR3: TGCAGCGCTAGAGAAAGGAACAATGAGCAGTTCCTC.